The subject of this entry is one T cell receptor (beta chain). The target antigen is unknown. Trimming left V 6 bases short and J 0 bases short, with 21 bases between. The length of the CDR3 is 18 residues. The germline V gene has CDR1 SGHTA and CDR2 FQGNSA. This entry is derived from a study of cytomegalovirus exposure and HLA in healthy donors. Whole-study findings and limits: TCR beta sequences reportedly predicted most subjects' HLA-A and HLA-B alleles accurately.

The PCR made use of 60 Vbeta and 13 Jbeta primers. This table comes from immunoSEQ multiplex PCR, and its TCRdb copy is limited to in-frame clones, with some not included. The repertoire holds some 130,000 clones, roughly four fifths seen once, with around 11% in the top ten. The TCR sequence derives from a male donor in good health and CMV-seropositive. The sample was PBMCs. The chain is built from TRBV7-2 and TRBJ1-5; D unclear. Written as DNA, the CDR3 is TGTGCCAGCAGTTTACAATATGACGGGGTCTTTAGCAATCAGCCCCAGCATTTT. Translated: CASSLQYDGVFSNQPQHF.